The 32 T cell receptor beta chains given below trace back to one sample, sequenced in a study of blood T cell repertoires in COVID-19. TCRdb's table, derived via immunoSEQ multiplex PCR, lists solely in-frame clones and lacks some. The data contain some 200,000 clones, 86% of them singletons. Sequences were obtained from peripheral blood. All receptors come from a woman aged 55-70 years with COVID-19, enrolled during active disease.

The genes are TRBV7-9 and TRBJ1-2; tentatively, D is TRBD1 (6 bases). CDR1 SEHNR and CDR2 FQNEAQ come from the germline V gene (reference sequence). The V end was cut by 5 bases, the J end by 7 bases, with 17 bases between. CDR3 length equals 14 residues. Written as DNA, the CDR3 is TGTGCCAGCAGCGATTCCGGACAGTCGGTTGGCTACACCTTC. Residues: CASSDSGQSVGYTF.

The CDR3: CASSLVRENTEAFF. The CDR3 DNA reads as TGTGCCAGCAGCTTAGTCAGGGAGAACACTGAAGCTTTCTTT. The V call is TRBV7-2, the J call TRBJ1-1; D may be TRBD1 (5 bases). The CDR3 extends over 14 amino acids. V was trimmed by 1 base and J by 1 base, leaving 7 bases between them. Germline loops: CDR1 SGHTA, CDR2 FQGNSA. Drawing the rest from reference TRBV7-2 and TRBJ1-1, the complete variable domain is GAGVSQSPSNKVTEKGKDVELRCDPISGHTALYWYRQSLGQGLEFLIYFQGNSAPDKSGLPSDRFSAERTGGSVSTLTIQRTQQEDSAVYLCASSLVRENTEAFFGQGTRLTVV.

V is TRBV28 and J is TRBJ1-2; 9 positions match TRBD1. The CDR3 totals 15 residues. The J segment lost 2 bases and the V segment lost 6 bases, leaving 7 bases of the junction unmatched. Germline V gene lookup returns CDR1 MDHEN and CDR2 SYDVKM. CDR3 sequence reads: CASRPLGQGNYGYTF. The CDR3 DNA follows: TGTGCCAGCAGGCCTCTCGGACAGGGGAACTATGGCTACACCTTC.

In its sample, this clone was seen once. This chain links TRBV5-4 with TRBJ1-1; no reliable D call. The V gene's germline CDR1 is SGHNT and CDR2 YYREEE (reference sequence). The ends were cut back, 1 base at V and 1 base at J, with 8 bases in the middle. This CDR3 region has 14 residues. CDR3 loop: CASSLRERNTEAFF. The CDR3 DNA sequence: TGTGCCAGCAGCTTGCGGGAGCGGAACACTGAAGCTTTCTTT.

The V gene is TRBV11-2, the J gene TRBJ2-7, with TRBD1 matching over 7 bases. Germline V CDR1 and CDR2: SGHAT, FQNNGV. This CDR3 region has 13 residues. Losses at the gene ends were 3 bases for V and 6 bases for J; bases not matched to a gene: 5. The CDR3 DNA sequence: TGTGCCAGCAGCTTTCGGACAGGCTCCGAGCAGTACTTC. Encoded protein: CASSFRTGSEQYF. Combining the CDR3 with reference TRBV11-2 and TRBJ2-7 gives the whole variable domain EAGVAQSPRYKIIEKRQSVAFWCNPISGHATLYWYQQILGQGPKLLIQFQNNGVVDDSQLPKDRFSAERLKGVDSTLKIQPAKLEDSAVYLCASSFRTGSEQYFGPGTRLTVT.

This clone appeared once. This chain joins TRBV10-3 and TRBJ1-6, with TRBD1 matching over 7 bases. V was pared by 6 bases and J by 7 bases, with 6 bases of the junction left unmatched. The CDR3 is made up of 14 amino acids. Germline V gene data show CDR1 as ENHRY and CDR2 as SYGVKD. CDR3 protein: CAIRSTGVNSPLHF. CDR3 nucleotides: TGTGCCATCAGGTCCACAGGGGTGAATTCACCCCTCCACTTT.

CDR3 residues: CASSLGSPTSGSLYEQYF. The CDR3 bases are TGTGCCAGCAGCTTAGGCTCGCCTACTAGCGGGAGTCTCTACGAGCAGTACTTC. The gene calls are TRBV7-2 and TRBJ2-7, with TRBD2 identical over 11 bases. The CDR3 length is 18 residues. Germline CDR1 SGHTA, CDR2 FQGNSA. The V gene end was trimmed by 1 base and the J gene end by 3 bases; junction bases not matched to a gene: 11.

CDR3 in amino acids: CASSLGSGSVNEQYF. CDR3 nucleotides: TGTGCCAGCAGCTTGGGGAGCGGGAGTGTGAACGAGCAGTACTTC. J is TRBJ2-7 and V is TRBV5-4; 8 positions match TRBD2. With V trimmed by 0 bases and J by 5 bases, 7 bases remained unmatched. Per germline, CDR1 SGHNT and CDR2 YYREEE (reference sequence). The CDR3 totals 15 residues.

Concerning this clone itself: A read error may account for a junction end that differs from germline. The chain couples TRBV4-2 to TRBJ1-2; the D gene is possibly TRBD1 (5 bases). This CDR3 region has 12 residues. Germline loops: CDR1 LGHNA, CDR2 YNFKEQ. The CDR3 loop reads CASSQETGSSSF. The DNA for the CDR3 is TGTGCCAGCAGCCAAGAAACAGGAAGCTCAAGCTTC.

As DNA, the CDR3 is TGTGCCAGCACCACCCAAGGCCCAGGCTCTTCACCCCTCCACTTT. Translating gives CASTTQGPGSSPLHF. The chain employs TRBV27 and TRBJ1-6, with D unclear. V lost 7 bases, J lost 9 bases, and 19 bases lay in between. The CDR3 loop spans 15 amino acids. CDR1 is MNHEY and CDR2 is SMNVEV in the germline V gene (reference sequence).

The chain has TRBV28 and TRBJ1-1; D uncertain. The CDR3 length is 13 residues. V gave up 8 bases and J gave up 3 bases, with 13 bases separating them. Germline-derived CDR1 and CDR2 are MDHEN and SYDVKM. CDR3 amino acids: CASVGRSYTEAFF. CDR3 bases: TGTGCCAGCGTAGGCAGGTCTTACACTGAAGCTTTCTTT.

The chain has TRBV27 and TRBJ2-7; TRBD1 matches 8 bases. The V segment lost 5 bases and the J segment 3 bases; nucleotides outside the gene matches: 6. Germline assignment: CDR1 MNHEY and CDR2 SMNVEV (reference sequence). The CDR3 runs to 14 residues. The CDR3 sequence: CASSKTGGGYEQYF. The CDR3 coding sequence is TGTGCCAGCAGTAAAACAGGGGGAGGCTACGAGCAGTACTTC.

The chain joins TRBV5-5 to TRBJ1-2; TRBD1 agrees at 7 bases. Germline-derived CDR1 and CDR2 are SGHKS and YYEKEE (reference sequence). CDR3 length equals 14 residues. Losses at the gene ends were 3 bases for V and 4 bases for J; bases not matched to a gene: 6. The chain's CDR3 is CASSYRTGPYGYTF. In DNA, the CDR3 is TGTGCCAGCAGCTACCGGACAGGACCCTATGGCTACACCTTC.

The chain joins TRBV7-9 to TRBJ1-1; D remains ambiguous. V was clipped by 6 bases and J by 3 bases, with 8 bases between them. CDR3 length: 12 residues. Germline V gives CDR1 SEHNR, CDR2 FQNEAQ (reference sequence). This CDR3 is CASRPGDTEAFF. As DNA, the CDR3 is TGTGCCAGCAGGCCGGGAGACACTGAAGCTTTCTTT.

The CDR3 here is CASSEQQGVGYTF. The CDR3 DNA reads TGTGCCAGCAGTGAGCAACAGGGGGTCGGCTACACCTTC. The chain couples TRBV6-1 to TRBJ1-2; 8 nucleotides align to TRBD1. The CDR3 has 13 amino acids. Germline-derived CDR1 and CDR2 are MNHNS and SASEGT. With 3 bases clipped from V and 8 bases from J, the junction kept 5 bases outside the gene matches.

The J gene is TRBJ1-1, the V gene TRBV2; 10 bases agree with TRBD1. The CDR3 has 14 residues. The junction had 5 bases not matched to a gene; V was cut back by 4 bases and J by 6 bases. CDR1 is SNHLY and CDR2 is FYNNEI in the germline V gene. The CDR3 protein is CASSGGQGLAEAFF. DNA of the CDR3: TGTGCCAGCAGTGGGGGACAGGGGCTGGCTGAAGCTTTCTTT.

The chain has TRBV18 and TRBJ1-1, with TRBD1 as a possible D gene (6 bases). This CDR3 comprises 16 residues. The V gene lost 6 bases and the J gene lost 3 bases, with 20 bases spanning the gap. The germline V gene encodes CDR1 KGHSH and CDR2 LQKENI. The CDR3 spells CASSPIYQGRDTEAFF. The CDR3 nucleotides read TGTGCCAGCTCCCCAATATACCAGGGGCGGGACACTGAAGCTTTCTTT.

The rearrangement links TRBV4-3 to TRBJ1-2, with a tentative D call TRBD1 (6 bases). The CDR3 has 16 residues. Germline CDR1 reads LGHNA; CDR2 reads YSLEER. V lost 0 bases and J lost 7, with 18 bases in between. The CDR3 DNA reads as TGCGCCAGCAGCCAAGATTTTCGGGGGGCCGTTTTTGGCTACACCTTC. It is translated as CASSQDFRGAVFGYTF.

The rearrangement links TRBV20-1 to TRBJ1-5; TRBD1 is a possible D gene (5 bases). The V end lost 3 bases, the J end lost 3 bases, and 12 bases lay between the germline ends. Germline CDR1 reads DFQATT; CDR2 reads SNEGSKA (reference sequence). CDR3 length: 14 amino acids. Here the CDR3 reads CSASNRRFNQPQHF. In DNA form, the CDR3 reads TGCAGTGCTAGTAACAGGCGTTTCAATCAGCCCCAGCATTTT.

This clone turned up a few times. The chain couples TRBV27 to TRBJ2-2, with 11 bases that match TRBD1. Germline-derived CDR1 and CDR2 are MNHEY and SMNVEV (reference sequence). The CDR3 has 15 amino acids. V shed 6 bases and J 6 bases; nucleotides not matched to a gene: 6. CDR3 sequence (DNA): TGTGCCAGCAGAGGGACAGGGGGGGGAGCCGGGGAGCTGTTTTTT. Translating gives CASRGTGGGAGELFF.

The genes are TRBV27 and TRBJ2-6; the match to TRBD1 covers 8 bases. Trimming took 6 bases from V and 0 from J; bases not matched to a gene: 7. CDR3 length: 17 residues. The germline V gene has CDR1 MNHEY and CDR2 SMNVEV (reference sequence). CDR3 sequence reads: CASREQGVVSGANVLTF. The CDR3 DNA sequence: TGTGCCAGCAGAGAACAGGGGGTAGTCTCTGGGGCCAACGTCCTGACTTTC.

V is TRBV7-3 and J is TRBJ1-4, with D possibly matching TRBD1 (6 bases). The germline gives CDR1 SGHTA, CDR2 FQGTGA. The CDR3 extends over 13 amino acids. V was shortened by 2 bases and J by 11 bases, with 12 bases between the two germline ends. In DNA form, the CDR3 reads TGTGCCAGCAGCTTAGAACAGGGCGGGAAACTGTTTTTT. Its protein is CASSLEQGGKLFF.

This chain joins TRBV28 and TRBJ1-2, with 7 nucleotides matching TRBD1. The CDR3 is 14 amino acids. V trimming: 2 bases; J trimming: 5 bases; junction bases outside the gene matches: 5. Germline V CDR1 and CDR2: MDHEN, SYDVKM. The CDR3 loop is CASSLTGAKYGYTF. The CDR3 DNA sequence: TGTGCCAGCAGTTTAACAGGGGCGAAGTATGGCTACACCTTC.

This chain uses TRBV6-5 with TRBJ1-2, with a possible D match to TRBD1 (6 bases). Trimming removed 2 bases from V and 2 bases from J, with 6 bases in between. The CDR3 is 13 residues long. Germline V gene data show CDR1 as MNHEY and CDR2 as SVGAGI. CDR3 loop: CASSYGTNYGYTF. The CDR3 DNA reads TGTGCCAGCAGTTACGGGACAAACTATGGCTACACCTTC.

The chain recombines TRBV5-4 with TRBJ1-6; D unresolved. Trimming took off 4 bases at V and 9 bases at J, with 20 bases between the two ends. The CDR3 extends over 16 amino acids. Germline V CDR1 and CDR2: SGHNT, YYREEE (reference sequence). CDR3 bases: TGTGCCAGCAGCCCGGGAGGCCATTCCCTGGGTTCACCCCTCCACTTT. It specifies CASSPGGHSLGSPLHF.

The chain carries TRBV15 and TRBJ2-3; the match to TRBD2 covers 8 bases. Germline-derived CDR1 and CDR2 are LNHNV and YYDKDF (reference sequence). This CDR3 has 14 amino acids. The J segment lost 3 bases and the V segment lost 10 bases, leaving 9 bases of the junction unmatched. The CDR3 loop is CAIRYSGTTDTQYF. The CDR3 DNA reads TGTGCCATTCGGTATAGCGGGACAACAGATACGCAGTATTTT.

The CDR3 loop reads CASSVLSGQSTDTQYF. CDR3 in DNA: TGTGCCAGCAGCGTGCTTAGCGGGCAAAGCACAGATACGCAGTATTTT. The chain uses TRBV9 and TRBJ2-3; 7 positions agree with TRBD2. The CDR3 has 16 amino acids. CDR1 SGDLS and CDR2 YYNGEE come from the germline V gene. The V segment lost 2 bases and the J segment 0 bases; nucleotides outside the gene matches: 6.

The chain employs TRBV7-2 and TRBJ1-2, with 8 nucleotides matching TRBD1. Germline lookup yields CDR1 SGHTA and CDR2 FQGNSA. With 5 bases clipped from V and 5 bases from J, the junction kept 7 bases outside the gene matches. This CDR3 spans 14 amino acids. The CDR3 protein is CASSPRTGYYGYTF. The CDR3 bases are TGTGCCAGCAGCCCTCGGACAGGGTATTATGGCTACACCTTC.

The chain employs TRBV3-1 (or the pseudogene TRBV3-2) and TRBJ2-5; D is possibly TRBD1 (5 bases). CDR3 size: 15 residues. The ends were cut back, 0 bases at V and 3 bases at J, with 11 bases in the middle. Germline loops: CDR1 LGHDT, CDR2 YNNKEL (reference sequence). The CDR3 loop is CASSQEGQPEETQYF. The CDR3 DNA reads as TGTGCCAGCAGCCAAGAAGGACAACCCGAAGAGACCCAGTACTTC.

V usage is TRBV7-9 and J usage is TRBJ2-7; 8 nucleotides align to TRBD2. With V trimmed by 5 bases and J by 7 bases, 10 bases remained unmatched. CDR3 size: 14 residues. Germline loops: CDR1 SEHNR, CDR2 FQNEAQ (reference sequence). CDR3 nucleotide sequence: TGTGCCAGCAGCCGGGAGGGACTACACGAGGAGCAGTACTTC. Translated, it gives CASSREGLHEEQYF. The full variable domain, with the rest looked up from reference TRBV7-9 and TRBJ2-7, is DTGVSQNPRHKITKRGQNVTFRCDPISEHNRLYWYRQTLGQGPEFLTYFQNEAQLEKSRLLSDRFSAERPKGSFSTLEIQRTEQGDSAMYLCASSREGLHEEQYFGPGTRLTVT.

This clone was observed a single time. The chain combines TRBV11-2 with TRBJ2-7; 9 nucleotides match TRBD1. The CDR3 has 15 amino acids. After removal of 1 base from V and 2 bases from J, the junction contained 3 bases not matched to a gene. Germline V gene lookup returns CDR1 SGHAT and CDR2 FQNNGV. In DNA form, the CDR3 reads TGTGCCAGCAGCTTAGCGGGACAGGGACCCTACGAGCAGTACTTC. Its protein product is CASSLAGQGPYEQYF.

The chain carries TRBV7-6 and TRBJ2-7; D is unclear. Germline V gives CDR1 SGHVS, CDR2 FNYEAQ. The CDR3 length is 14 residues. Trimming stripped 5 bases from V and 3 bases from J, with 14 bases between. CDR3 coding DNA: TGTGCCAGCAGCCAAGCCGGTTCGTACTACGAGCAGTACTTC. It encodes CASSQAGSYYEQYF.